The entry that follows covers one T cell receptor (beta chain) sequence. Its target is unknown. This record belongs to a study of cytomegalovirus exposure and HLA in healthy donors. The PCR employed 60 Vbeta primers together with 13 Jbeta primers. Produced via immunoSEQ multiplex PCR; TCRdb's table is partial and in-frame only. The sample has under 200,000 clones, around 77% seen once. General observations from the study: For presence/absence analyses, sequencing depth was assumed to be roughly uniform across donors. In a later analysis, specific HLA alleles were associated with 15,000 or so TCR beta sequences at a 0.05 false discovery rate.

This clonotype was obtained from a woman between 50 and 59 years old in good health and CMV-seropositive. The specimen was PBMCs.

CDR3: CASSPTGQGMEKLFF. In DNA, the CDR3 is TGTGCCAGCAGCCCCACGGGACAGGGGATGGAAAAACTGTTTTTT. The genes are TRBV7-3 and TRBJ1-4, with 10 positions matching TRBD1. V shed 5 bases and J 8 bases; nucleotides not matched to a gene: 8. This CDR3 region has 15 residues. CDR1 is SGHTA, CDR2 FQGTGA, per germline.